This T cell receptor beta chain was profiled in a study of blood T cell repertoires in COVID-19. Study as a whole: Samples representing acute and convalescent COVID-19 were sourced from the United States, Italy and Spain. Sources were T cells, B-cell-depleted T cells, or PBMCs; the material itself was cDNA or gDNA.

In the original workflow: Estimated nucleated cell counts came from reference gene primer amplification. Data came from immunoSEQ multiplex PCR; TCRdb stores just in-frame clones and leaves some out. Clonal size and the V and J genes are those of that table, whereas D and trimming came from the DNA. The table shows roughly 230,000 clones, with approximately 80% occurring only once. Between the trimmed V and J ends, which lost 1 base and 8 bases, there was a span of 15 bases. The germline V gene has CDR1 SGHDN and CDR2 FVKESK. CDR3 length: 15 amino acids. Material: peripheral blood. The TCR originated in a woman aged 50 to 60 with acute or convalescent COVID-19. This chain joins TRBV14 and TRBJ2-1; tentative D call: TRBD1 (5 bases). The CDR3, as DNA: TGTGCCAGCAGCCAAGTTGGGGCACCCTTTTATGAGCAGTTCTTC. This codes for CASSQVGAPFYEQFF.